The entry below describes one TCR beta chain. This CDR3 is built from 14 residues. From germline, CDR1 is LGHNA and CDR2 YSLEER. The ends were cut back, 4 bases at V and 5 bases at J, with 12 bases in the middle. These data originate in a study of CD8 T cells in Susac syndrome. TEMRA cells were FACS-enriched, with CD8+ and CD4+ T cells isolated negatively. It was with random hexamers that roughly 0.5 to 1 ug RNA was reverse transcribed. By means of immunoSEQ multiplex PCR, TCR beta CDR3 spanning 54 Vbeta and 13 Jbeta underwent amplification. Each CDR3 protein gets one entry after TCRdb re-called the immunoSEQ multiplex PCR reads with MiXCR. The top ten clones hold 0.093% of a sample with 120,000 or so distinct CDR3 sequences, more than 85% of them seen once.

J is TRBJ2-1 and V is TRBV4-3; a possible D gene is TRBD2 (5 bases). This clonotype was obtained from a human donor with multiple sclerosis. Sequencing was carried out using CD4+ T cells from PBMCs. The CDR3 loop is CASSPVRTHNEQFF. Written as DNA, the CDR3 is TGCGCCAGCAGCCCCGTTCGGACTCACAATGAGCAGTTCTTC.